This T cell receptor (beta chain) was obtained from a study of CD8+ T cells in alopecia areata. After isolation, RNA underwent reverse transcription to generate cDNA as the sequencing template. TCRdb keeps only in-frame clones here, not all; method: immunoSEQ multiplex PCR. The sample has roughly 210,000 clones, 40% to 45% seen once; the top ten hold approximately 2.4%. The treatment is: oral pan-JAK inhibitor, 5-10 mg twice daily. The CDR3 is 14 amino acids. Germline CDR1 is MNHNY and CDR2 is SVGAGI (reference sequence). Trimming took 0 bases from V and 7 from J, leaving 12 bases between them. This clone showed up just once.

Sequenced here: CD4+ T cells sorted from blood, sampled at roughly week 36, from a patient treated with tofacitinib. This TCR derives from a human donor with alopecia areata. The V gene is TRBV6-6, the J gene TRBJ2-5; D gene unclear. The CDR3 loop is CASSYSGGPGTQYF. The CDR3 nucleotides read TGTGCCAGCAGTTACTCCGGCGGTCCGGGGACCCAGTACTTC.